The source of this TCR beta chain is a study of post-analysis software for immune sequencing data. Study background: There were relapsing-remitting, secondary progressive and progressive-relapsing multiple sclerosis among the disease courses included.

The V and J ends lost 2 bases and 2 bases, in that order; junction bases with no gene match: 5. The CDR3 runs to 15 residues. Germline V gene sequence: CDR1 SGHVS, CDR2 FQNEAQ. Unique molecular identifiers were present in the TCR beta cDNA libraries. TCRdb processed the PCR reads anew with MiXCR; each CDR3 protein has one entry. Here the sample spans 380,000 or so distinct CDR3 sequences, less than 35% being singletons. Whole-study results and caveats: For normalized Chao1 diversity, multiple sclerosis patients scored significantly lower than controls did. Those samples that were prepared in the same batch co-clustered strongly by F measure. In patients, five or six TRBV segments were more frequent than in controls, with TRBV5-6, TRBV5-1 and TRBV20-1 among them.

For this clonotype: Its antigen is unidentified.

The sample taken for sequencing was blood. The rearrangement uses TRBV7-8 and TRBJ2-7, with 8 bases aligning to TRBD1. The sequence derives from a girl aged 10 to 17 with multiple sclerosis. The CDR3 loop is CASSLQGAGTYEQYF. CDR3 DNA sequence: TGTGCCAGCAGCTTACAGGGGGCGGGGACCTACGAGCAGTACTTC. Full variable domain (rest looked up from reference TRBV7-8 and TRBJ2-7): GAGVSQSPRYKVAKRGQDVALRCDPISGHVSLFWYQQALGQGPEFLTYFQNEAQLDKSGLPSDRFFAERPEGSVSTLKIQRTQQEDSAVYLCASSLQGAGTYEQYFGPGTRLTVT.